The entry below gives a single T cell receptor (beta chain) sequence along with its context. TCRdb keeps only in-frame clones here, not all; method: immunoSEQ multiplex PCR. Here the sample spans tens of thousands of clones, approximately 85% being singletons. The data stem from a study of T cell responses to AZD1222 COVID-19 vaccine. Unmatched junction bases numbered 11, after V lost 3 bases and J lost 7 bases. The CDR3 has 16 residues. The V gene's germline CDR1 is SGHNT and CDR2 YYREEE (reference sequence). This rearrangement joins TRBV5-4 to TRBJ2-7; 12 bases agree with TRBD1. Source: peripheral blood, taken on day 0 of MenACWY control vaccination. This TCR came from an adult in good health. CDR3 sequence reads: CASSWGTGGAGREQYF. CDR3 DNA sequence: TGTGCCAGCAGCTGGGGGACAGGGGGCGCCGGTAGGGAGCAGTACTTC.